The rows below give T cell receptor beta chains drawn from one sample of a study of blood T cell repertoires in COVID-19. Some clones are missing from TCRdb's copy, which holds only in-frame ones; the method was immunoSEQ multiplex PCR. In the table there are about 160,000 clones, approximately 82% of which are singletons. Material for sequencing was peripheral blood. The receptors stem from a woman of 80 years or more with acute or convalescent COVID-19. The CDR3 runs from the conserved cysteine through the conserved F or W. Fields, in order: D gene, V gene, J gene, clone size, CDR3 length, CDR3 protein, CDR3 DNA. D genes are given only for firm matches. Some rows have no size entry. The others give once, few or many, or a class for an expanded clone.

>TRBD2|TRBV29-1|TRBJ2-1|NA|17
CSVGTSGRGGSYNEQFF
TGCAGCGTCGGGACTAGCGGGAGGGGGGGCTCCTACAATGAGCAGTTCTTC
>TRBD1|TRBV19|TRBJ2-1|once|15
CASTLRQGARDEQFF
TGTGCCAGTACCTTACGACAGGGGGCGCGGGATGAGCAGTTCTTC
>NA|TRBV11-2|TRBJ2-7|NA|13
CASSSSRVYEQYF
TGTGCCAGCAGCTCATCCAGGGTTTACGAGCAGTACTTC
>NA|TRBV6-5|TRBJ1-2|many|12
CASSPSNYGYTF
TGTGCCAGCAGTCCGAGTAACTATGGCTACACCTTC
>TRBD2|TRBV7-9|TRBJ2-5|few|15
CASSRRTSGRETQYF
TGTGCCAGCAGCCGACGGACTAGCGGGAGGGAGACCCAGTACTTC
>TRBD2|TRBV2|TRBJ2-3|NA|15
CASGAGGRWADTQYF
TGTGCCAGCGGGGCTGGCGGGAGGTGGGCAGATACGCAGTATTTT
>TRBD2|TRBV11-2|TRBJ2-7|NA|15
CASSLVSPSGGEQYF
TGTGCCAGCAGCTTAGTTTCCCCTAGCGGAGGCGAGCAGTACTTC
>TRBD2|TRBV11-3|TRBJ2-7|NA|16
CASSLGTSGRPYEQYF
TGTGCCAGCAGCTTAGGAACTAGCGGGAGGCCCTACGAGCAGTACTTC
>NA|TRBV4-1|TRBJ2-3|NA|16
CASSPQPVSSTDTQYF
TGCGCCAGCAGCCCCCAACCAGTCAGTAGCACAGATACGCAGTATTTT
>NA|TRBV7-2|TRBJ1-6|NA|17
CASSYNMGGTGTAPLHF
TGTGCCAGCAGCTATAACATGGGGGGGACGGGGACTGCACCCCTCCACTTT
>NA|TRBV5-1|TRBJ1-1|NA|13
CASSLGVDTEAFF
TGCGCCAGCAGCTTGGGAGTAGACACTGAAGCTTTCTTT
>NA|TRBV7-9|TRBJ2-6|NA|14
CASSLARGANVLTF
TGTGCCAGCAGCTTAGCCCGTGGGGCCAACGTCCTGACTTTC
>NA|TRBV12-3/TRBV12-4|TRBJ1-1|NA|13
CASSFQGGTEAFF
TGTGCCAGCAGTTTCCAGGGAGGCACTGAAGCTTTCTTT
>TRBD2|TRBV5-4|TRBJ2-1|NA|15
CASSFGIAGGNEQFF
TGTGCCAGCAGCTTCGGGATAGCGGGAGGTAATGAGCAGTTCTTC
>NA|TRBV10-3|TRBJ1-1|NA|12
CAISPGDAEAFF
TGTGCCATCAGTCCAGGGGACGCTGAAGCTTTCTTT
>TRBD2|TRBV4-3|TRBJ2-7|NA|17
CASSQESSGVSSYEQYF
TGCGCCAGCAGCCAAGAATCTAGCGGGGTTAGCTCCTACGAGCAGTACTTC
>TRBD2|TRBV5-1|TRBJ2-3|NA|16
CASSLWLAGVTDTQYF
TGCGCCAGCAGCTTGTGGCTAGCGGGAGTCACAGATACGCAGTATTTT
>NA|TRBV6-5|TRBJ2-7|NA|16
CASSYAARESSYEQYF
TGTGCCAGCAGTTACGCAGCACGGGAAAGCTCCTACGAGCAGTACTTC